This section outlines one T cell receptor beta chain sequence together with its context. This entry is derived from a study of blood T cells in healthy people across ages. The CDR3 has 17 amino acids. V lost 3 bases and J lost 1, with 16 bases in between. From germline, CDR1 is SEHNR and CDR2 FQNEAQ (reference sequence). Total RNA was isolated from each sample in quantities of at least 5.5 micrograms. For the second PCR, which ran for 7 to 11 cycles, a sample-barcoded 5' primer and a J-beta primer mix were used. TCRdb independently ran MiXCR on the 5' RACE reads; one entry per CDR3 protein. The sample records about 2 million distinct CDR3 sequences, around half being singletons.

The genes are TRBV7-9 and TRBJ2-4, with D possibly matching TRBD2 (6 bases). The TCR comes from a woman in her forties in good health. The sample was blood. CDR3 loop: CASSFTSRGAAKNIQYF. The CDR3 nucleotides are TGTGCCAGCAGCTTTACGTCGCGGGGCGCCGCCAAAAACATTCAGTACTTC.